Listed here is a single T cell receptor beta chain. This sample was included in a study of response to subunit inactivated influenza vaccine. The V segment lost 4 bases and the J segment 9 bases; nucleotides outside the gene matches: 16. The germline V gene has CDR1 SGHAT and CDR2 FQNNGV. The CDR3 is 17 amino acids. TCRdb redid the calling of the RT-PCR reads with MiXCR, one entry per CDR3 protein. The sample yields hundreds of thousands of distinct CDR3 sequences, 25% seen once. The sequence derives from a man in his fifties who received an inactivated influenza vaccine. The source was CD4+ T cells sorted from PBMCs, collected around 5 days after vaccination. The chain carries TRBV11-2 and TRBJ2-1; 9 bases map to TRBD2. This chain's CDR3 is CASSSLMVAGGLGEQFF. In DNA, the CDR3 is TGTGCCAGCAGCTCGCTGATGGTCGCGGGAGGGCTCGGTGAGCAGTTCTTC. Using reference TRBV11-2 and TRBJ2-1 for the parts outside the CDR3, the full variable domain is EAGVAQSPRYKIIEKRQSVAFWCNPISGHATLYWYQQILGQGPKLLIQFQNNGVVDDSQLPKDRFSAERLKGVDSTLKIQPAKLEDSAVYLCASSSLMVAGGLGEQFFGPGTRLTVL.